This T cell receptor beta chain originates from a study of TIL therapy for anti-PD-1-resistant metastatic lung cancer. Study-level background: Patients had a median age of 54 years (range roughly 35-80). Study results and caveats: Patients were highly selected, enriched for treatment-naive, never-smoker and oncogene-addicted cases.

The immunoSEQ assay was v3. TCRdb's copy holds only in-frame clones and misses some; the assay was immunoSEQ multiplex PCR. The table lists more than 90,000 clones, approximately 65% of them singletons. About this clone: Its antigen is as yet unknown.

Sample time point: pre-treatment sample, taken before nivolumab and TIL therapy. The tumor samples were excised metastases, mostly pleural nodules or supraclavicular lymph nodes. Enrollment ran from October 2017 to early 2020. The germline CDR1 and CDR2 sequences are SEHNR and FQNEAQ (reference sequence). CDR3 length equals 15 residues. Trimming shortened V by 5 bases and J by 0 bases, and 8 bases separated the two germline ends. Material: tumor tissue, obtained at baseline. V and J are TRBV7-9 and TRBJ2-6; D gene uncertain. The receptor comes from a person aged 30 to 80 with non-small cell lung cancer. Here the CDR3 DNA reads TGTGCCAGCAGCACGAGCCCCTCTGGGGCCAACGTCCTGACTTTC. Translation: CASSTSPSGANVLTF.